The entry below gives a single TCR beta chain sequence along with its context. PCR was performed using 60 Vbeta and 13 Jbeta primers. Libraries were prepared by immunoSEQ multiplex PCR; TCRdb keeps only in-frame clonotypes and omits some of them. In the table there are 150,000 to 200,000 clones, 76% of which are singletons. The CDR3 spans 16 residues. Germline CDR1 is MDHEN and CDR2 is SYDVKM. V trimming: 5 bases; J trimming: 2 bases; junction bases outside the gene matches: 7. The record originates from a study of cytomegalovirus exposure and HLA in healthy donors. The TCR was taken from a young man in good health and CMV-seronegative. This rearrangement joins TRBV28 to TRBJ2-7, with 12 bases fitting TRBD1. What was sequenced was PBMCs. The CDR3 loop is CASSTQRDRGPYEQYF. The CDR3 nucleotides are TGTGCCAGCAGTACCCAGAGGGACAGGGGGCCCTACGAGCAGTACTTC.